This T cell receptor beta chain was sequenced in a study of beta chain features in type 1 diabetes. Overall study findings and caveats: In all four CD4+ subsets, TCRB CDR3 length was significantly, moderately reduced in type 1 diabetes. cDNA-based sequencing might over-represent cells highly expressing TCR.

This clone has more than one count but fewer than ten. No antigen is known for it. Every bit of the isolated RNA underwent reverse transcription, so sequencing read expressed TCRB transcripts. Generated by immunoSEQ multiplex PCR, the TCRdb table keeps only in-frame clones and is missing some. Of a few hundred thousand clones in the sample, about 15% were seen once. About 110 mL of blood, on average, came from one heparinised draw per donor. The germline V gene has CDR1 SGHNT and CDR2 YYREEE (reference sequence). The ends were cut back, 4 bases at V and 3 bases at J, with 17 bases in the middle. The CDR3 runs to 15 residues.

The clonotype comes from a woman under 30 in good health. The specimen sequenced was naive CD4+ T cells from blood. The V gene is TRBV5-4, the J gene TRBJ2-7, with D possibly matching TRBD2 (6 bases). The CDR3 is CASSQGQGGIYEQYF. CDR3 bases: TGTGCCAGCAGCCAGGGTCAGGGCGGGATCTACGAGCAGTACTTC.